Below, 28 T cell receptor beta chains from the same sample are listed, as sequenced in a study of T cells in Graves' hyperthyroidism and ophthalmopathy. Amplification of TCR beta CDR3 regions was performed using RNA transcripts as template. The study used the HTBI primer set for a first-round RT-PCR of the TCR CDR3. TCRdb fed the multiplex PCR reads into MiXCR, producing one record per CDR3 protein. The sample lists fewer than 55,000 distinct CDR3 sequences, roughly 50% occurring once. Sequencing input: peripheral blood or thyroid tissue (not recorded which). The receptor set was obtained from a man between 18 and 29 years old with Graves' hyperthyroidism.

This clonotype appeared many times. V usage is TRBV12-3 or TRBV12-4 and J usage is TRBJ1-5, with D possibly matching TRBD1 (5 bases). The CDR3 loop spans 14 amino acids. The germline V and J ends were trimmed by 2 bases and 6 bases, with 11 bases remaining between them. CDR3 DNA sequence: TGTGCCAGCAGTTTAATGGGGGAGCTTCAGCCCCAGCATTTT. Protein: CASSLMGELQPQHF.

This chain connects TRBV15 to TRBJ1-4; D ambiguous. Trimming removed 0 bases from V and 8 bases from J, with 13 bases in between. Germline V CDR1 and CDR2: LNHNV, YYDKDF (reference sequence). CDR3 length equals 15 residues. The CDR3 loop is CATSRDGVENEKLFF. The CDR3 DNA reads TGTGCCACCAGCAGAGATGGGGTCGAAAACGAAAAACTGTTTTTT.

In nucleotides, the CDR3 is TGTGCCAGCAGCTTGTCGGAACGGTATAATTCACCCCTCCACTTT. Translation: CASSLSERYNSPLHF. The chain couples TRBV7-3 to TRBJ1-6; D not certain. CDR3 size: 15 residues. The ends were cut back, 3 bases at V and 4 bases at J, with 10 bases in the middle. Germline V gives CDR1 SGHTA, CDR2 FQGTGA. Together with reference TRBV7-3 and TRBJ1-6, the CDR3 gives the full variable domain: GAGVSQTPSNKVTEKGKYVELRCDPISGHTALYWYRQSLGQGPEFLIYFQGTGAADDSGLPNDRFFAVRPEGSVSTLKIQRTERGDSAVYLCASSLSERYNSPLHFGNGTRLTVT.

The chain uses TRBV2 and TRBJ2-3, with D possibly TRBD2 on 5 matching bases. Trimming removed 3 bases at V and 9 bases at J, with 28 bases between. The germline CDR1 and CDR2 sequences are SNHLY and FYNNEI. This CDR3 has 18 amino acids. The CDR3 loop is CASSERGSERPVPGTQYF. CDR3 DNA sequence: TGTGCCAGCAGTGAGCGAGGTAGCGAGCGTCCTGTTCCGGGCACGCAGTATTTT.

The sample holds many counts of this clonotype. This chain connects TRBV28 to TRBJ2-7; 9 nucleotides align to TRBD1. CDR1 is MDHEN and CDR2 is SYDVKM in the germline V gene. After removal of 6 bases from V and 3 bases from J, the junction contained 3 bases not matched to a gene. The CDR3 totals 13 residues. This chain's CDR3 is CASRGQGYYEQYF. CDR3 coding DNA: TGTGCCAGCAGGGGACAGGGATACTACGAGCAGTACTTC.

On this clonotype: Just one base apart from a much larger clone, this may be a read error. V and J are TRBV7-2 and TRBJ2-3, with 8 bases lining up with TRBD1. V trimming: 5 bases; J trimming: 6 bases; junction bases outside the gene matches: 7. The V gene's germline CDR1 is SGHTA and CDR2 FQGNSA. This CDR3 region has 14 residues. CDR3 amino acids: CASSLVDRVDTQYF. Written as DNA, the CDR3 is TGTGCCAGCAGCCTCGTGGACAGGGTGGATACGCAGTATTTT.

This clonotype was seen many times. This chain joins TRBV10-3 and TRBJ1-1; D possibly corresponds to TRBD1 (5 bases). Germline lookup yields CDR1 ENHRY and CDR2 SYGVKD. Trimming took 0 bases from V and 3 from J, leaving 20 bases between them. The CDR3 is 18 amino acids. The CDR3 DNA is TGTGCCATCAGTGAGTCGATTACGAGCCCAGGGTCCGACACTGAAGCTTTCTTT. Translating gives CAISESITSPGSDTEAFF.

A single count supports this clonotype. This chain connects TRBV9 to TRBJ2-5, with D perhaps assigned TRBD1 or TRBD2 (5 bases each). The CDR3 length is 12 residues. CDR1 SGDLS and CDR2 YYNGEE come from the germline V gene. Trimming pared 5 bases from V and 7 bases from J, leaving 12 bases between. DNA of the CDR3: TGTGCCAGCAGTGGGGGTAGTGGGACCCAGTACTTC. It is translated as CASSGGSGTQYF.

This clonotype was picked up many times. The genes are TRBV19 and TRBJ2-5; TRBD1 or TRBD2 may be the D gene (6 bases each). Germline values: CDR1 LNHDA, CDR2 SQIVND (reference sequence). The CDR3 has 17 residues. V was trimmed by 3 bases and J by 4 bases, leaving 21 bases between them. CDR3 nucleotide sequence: TGTGCCAGTAGTATTAGGAGGGACCAGCAAGGGGGAGAGACCCAGTACTTC. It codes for CASSIRRDQQGGETQYF.

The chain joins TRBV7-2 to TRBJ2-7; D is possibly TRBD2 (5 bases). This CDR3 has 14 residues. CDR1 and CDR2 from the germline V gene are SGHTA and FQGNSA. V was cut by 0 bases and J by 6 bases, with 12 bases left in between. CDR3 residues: CASSLALPGVEQYF. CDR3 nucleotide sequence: TGTGCCAGCAGCTTAGCTCTCCCCGGGGTCGAGCAGTACTTC.

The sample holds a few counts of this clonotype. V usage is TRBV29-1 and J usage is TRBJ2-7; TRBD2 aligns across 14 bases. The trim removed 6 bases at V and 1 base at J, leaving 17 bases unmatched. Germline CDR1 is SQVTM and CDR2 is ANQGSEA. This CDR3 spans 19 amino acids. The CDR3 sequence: CSVRPGTSGSRVGSYEQYF. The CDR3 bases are TGCAGCGTGAGGCCCGGGACTAGCGGGAGTCGGGTAGGGTCCTACGAGCAGTACTTC.

This CDR3 reads CASSSVRTTGGTSGANVLTF. The CDR3 DNA reads as TGTGCCAGCAGCTCGGTCCGGACCACAGGGGGGACCTCTGGGGCCAACGTCCTGACTTTC. This chain links TRBV7-2 with TRBJ2-6; TRBD1 matches 8 bases. V lost 4 bases and J lost 0; bases outside the gene matches: 14. CDR1 and CDR2 (germline): SGHTA, FQGNSA. The CDR3 totals 20 residues. The complete variable domain, with remaining parts taken from reference TRBV7-2 and TRBJ2-6, reads GAGVSQSPSNKVTEKGKDVELRCDPISGHTALYWYRQSLGQGLEFLIYFQGNSAPDKSGLPSDRFSAERTGGSVSTLTIQRTQQEDSAVYLCASSSVRTTGGTSGANVLTFGAGSRLTVL.

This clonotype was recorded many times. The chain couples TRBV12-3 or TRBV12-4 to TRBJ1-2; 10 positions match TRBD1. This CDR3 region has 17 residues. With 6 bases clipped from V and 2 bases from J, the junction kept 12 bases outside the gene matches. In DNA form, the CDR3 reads TGTGCCAGCAGGTCTGACAGGGGGCGAGGACGAAACTATGGCTACACCTTC. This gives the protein CASRSDRGRGRNYGYTF.

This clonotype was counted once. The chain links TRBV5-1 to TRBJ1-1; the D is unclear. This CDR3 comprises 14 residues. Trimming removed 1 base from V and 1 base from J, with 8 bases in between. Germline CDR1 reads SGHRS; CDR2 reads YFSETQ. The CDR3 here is CASSLWSENTEAFF. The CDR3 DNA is TGCGCCAGCAGCTTGTGGTCTGAGAACACTGAAGCTTTCTTT. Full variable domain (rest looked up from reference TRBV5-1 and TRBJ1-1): KAGVTQTPRYLIKTRGQQVTLSCSPISGHRSVSWYQQTPGQGLQFLFEYFSETQRNKGNFPGRFSGRQFSNSRSEMNVSTLELGDSALYLCASSLWSENTEAFFGQGTRLTVV.

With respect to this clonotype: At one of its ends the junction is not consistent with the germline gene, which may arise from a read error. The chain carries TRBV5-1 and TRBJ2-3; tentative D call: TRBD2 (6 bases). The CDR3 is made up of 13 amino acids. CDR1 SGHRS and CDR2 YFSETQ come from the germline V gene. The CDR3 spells CASSFARRDTQYF. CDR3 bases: TGCGCCAGCAGCTTCGCTAGGAGGGATACACAGTATTTT.

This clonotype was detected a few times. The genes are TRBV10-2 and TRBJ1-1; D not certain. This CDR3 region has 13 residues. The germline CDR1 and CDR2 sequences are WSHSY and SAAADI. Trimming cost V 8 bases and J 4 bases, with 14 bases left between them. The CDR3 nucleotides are TGCGCCAGCGTTGAAAAAGGCGGCACTGAAGCTTTCTTT. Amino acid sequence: CASVEKGGTEAFF.

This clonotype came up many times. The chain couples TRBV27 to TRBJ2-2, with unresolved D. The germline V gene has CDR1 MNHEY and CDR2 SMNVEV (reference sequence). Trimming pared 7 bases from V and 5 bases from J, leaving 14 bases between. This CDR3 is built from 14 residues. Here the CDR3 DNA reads TGTGCCAGCACTTCGGTGGTCAGTACCGGGGAGCTGTTTTTT. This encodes CASTSVVSTGELFF.

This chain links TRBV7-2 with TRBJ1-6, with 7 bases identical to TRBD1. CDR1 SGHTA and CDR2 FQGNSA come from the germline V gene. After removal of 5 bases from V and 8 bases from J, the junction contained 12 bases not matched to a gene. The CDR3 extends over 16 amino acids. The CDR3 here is CASSRGGRDSHSPLHF. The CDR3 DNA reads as TGTGCCAGCAGCAGGGGGGGACGGGACAGCCATTCACCCCTCCACTTT.

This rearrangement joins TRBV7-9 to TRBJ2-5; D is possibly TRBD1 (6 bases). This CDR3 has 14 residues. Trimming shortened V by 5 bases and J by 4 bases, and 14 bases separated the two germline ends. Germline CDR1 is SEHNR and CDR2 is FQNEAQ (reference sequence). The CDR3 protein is CASSHRQVPETQYF. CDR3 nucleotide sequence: TGTGCCAGCAGCCACAGACAGGTCCCAGAGACCCAGTACTTC.

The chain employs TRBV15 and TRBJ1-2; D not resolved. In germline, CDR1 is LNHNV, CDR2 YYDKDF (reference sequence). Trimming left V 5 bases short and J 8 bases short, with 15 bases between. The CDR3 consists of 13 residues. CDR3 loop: CATSAPERFGYTF. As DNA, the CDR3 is TGTGCCACCAGCGCGCCCGAACGATTCGGCTACACCTTC. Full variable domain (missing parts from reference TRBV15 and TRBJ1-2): DAMVIQNPRYQVTQFGKPVTLSCSQTLNHNVMYWYQQKSSQAPKLLFHYYDKDFNNEADTPDNFQSRRPNTSFCFLDIRSPGLGDTAMYLCATSAPERFGYTFGSGTRLTVV.

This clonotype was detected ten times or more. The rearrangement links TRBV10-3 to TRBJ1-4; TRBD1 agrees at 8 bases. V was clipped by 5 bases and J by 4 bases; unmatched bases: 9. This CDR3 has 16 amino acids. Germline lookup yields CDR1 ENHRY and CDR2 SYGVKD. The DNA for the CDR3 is TGTGCCATCAGTCCGGGACAGGTTTATCGTAATGAAAAACTGTTTTTT. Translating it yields CAISPGQVYRNEKLFF.

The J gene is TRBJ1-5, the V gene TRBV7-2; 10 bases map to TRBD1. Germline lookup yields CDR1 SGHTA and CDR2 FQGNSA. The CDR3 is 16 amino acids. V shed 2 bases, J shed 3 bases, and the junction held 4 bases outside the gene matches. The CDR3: CASSLSGTGVNQPQHF. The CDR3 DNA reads TGTGCCAGCAGCTTATCCGGGACAGGGGTCAATCAGCCCCAGCATTTT.

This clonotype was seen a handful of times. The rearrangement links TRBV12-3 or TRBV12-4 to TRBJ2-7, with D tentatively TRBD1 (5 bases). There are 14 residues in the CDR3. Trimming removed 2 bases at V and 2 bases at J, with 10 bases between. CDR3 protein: CASSLQRGPYEQYF. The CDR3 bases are TGTGCCAGCAGTTTACAAAGGGGTCCCTACGAGCAGTACTTC.

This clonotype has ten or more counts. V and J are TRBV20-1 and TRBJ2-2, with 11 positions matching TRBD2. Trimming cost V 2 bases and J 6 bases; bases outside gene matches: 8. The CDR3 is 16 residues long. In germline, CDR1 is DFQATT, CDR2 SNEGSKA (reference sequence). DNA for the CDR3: TGCAGTGCTAGACGGGGACTAGCGGAGATATCCGGGGAGCTGTTTTTT. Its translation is CSARRGLAEISGELFF.

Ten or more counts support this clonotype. The CDR3 DNA sequence: TGCAGCGTTGAATCGACAAAAAGGGAGACCCAGTACTTC. Its translation: CSVESTKRETQYF. This rearrangement joins TRBV29-1 to TRBJ2-5, with D unresolved. The V end was cut by 2 bases, the J end by 5 bases, with 12 bases between. The CDR3 totals 13 residues. The germline CDR1 and CDR2 sequences are SQVTM and ANQGSEA.

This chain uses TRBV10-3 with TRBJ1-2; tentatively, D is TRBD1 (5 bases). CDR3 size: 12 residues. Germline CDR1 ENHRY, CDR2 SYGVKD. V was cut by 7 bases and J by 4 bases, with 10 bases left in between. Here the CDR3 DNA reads TGTGCCATCAAAAGGGGTGTCTATGGCTACACCTTC. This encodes CAIKRGVYGYTF.

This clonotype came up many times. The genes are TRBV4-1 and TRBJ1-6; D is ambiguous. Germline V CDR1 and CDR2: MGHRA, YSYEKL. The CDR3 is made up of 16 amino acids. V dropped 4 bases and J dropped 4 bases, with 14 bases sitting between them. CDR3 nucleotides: TGCGCCAGCAGCCCGACGGTCTCGTGGTATAATTCACCCCTCCACTTT. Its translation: CASSPTVSWYNSPLHF.

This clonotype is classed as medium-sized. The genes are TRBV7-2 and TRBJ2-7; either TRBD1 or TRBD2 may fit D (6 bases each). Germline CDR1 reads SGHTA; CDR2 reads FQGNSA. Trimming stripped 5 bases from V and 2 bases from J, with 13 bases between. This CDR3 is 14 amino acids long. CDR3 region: CASSLIGGPYEQYF. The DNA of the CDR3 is TGTGCCAGCAGCCTGATAGGGGGGCCCTACGAGCAGTACTTC.